This T cell receptor (beta chain) comes out of a study of blood T cell repertoires in COVID-19. The overall study: Whether acute or convalescent, the COVID-19 samples came from the United States, Italy and Spain. From T cells, B-cell-depleted T cells, or PBMCs came the material, which was cDNA or gDNA.

Per the original methods: How many nucleated cells were present was estimated from reference gene primer amplification. TCRdb keeps only in-frame clones here, not all; method: immunoSEQ multiplex PCR. Clonal size and the V and J genes are those of that table, whereas D and trimming came from the DNA. The table lists 250,000 to 300,000 clones, under 90% of them singletons, with around 2.1% in the top ten. Trimming took off 3 bases at V and 9 bases at J, with 15 bases between the two ends. This CDR3 has 14 amino acids. The germline V gene encodes CDR1 SGHAT and CDR2 FQDESV (reference sequence). This sequence was found in a man aged 50-60 years with acute or convalescent COVID-19. The sample was peripheral blood. This chain joins TRBV11-1 and TRBJ2-1; no definite D call. The CDR3 DNA reads as TGTGCCAGCAGCTTGTTGCCGACACAGACTGAGCAGTTCTTC. Encoded protein: CASSLLPTQTEQFF. The variable domain in full, completed from reference TRBV11-1 and TRBJ2-1, reads EAEVAQSPRYKITEKSQAVAFWCDPISGHATLYWYRQILGQGPELLVQFQDESVVDDSQLPKDRFSAERLKGVDSTLKIQPAELGDSAMYLCASSLLPTQTEQFFGPGTRLTVL.